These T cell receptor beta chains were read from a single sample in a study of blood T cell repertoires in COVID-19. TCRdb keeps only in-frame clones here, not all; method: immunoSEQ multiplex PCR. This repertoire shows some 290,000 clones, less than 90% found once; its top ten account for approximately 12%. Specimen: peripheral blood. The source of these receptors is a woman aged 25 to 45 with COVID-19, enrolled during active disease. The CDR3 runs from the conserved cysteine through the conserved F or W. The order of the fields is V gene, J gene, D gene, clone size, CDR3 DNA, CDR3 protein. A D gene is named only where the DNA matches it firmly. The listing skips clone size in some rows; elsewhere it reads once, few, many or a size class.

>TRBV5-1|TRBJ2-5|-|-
TGCGCCAGCAGCTCCCCCCTACCCCAAGAGACCCAGTACTTC
CASSSPLPQETQYF
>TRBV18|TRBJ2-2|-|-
TGTGCCAGTTCGGACAGTCATCCACCCGCGAACACCGGGGAGCTGTTTTTT
CASSDSHPPANTGELFF
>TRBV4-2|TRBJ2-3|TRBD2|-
TGTGCCAGCAGCCAAAGGAATCAGCGGGGTGGTCCAGATACGCAGTATTTT
CASSQRNQRGGPDTQYF
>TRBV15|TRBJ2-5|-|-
TGTGCCACCAGCATAGGAGGAAGGGTTCGTGAGACCCAGTACTTC
CATSIGGRVRETQYF
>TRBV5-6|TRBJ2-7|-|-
TGTGCCAGCAGCCCGTACTACGAGCAGTACTTC
CASSPYYEQYF
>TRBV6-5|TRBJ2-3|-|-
TGTGCCAGCAGTTACGTGTGGGGGGACCTCATCGATACGCAGTATTTT
CASSYVWGDLIDTQYF
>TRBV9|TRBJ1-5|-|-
TGTGCCAGCAGCCCGAGGGGGGGATACAATCAGCCCCAGCATTTT
CASSPRGGYNQPQHF
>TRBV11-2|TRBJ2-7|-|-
TGTGCCAGCAGCTATACAGTAACCGAGCAGTACTTC
CASSYTVTEQYF
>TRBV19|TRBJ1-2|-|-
TGTGCCAGTGAACCCGGGACATCATATGGCTACACCTTC
CASEPGTSYGYTF
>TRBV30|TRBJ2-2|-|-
TGTGCCTGGAGTCTCCCCGGGGAGCTGTTTTTT
CAWSLPGELFF
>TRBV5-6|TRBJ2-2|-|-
TGTGCCAGCAGGGGAGGGGCAGGGGCCACCGGGGAGCTGTTTTTT
CASRGGAGATGELFF
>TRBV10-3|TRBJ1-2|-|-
TGTGCCATCAGTTCCGGGGGGTATGGCTACACCTTC
CAISSGGYGYTF
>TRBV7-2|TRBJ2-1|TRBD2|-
TGTGCCAGCAGCTTAGTCTTTGGCGGGGGAAATGAGCAGTTCTTC
CASSLVFGGGNEQFF
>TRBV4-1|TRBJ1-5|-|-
TGCGCCAGCAGCCAAGAGGGCGGGGGGCTTCAGCCCCAGCATTTT
CASSQEGGGLQPQHF
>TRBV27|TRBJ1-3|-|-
TGTGCCAGCAGTAAGGGGACTGGAAACACCATATATTTT
CASSKGTGNTIYF
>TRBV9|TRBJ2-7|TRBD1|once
TGTGCCAGCAGCGTAGCCGGGACAGGAGGCGAGCAGTACTTC
CASSVAGTGGEQYF
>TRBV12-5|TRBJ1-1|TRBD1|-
TGTGCTAGTGGTCCGGACAGGGTTACTGAAGCTTTCTTT
CASGPDRVTEAFF
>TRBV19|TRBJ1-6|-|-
TGTGCCAGTAGTGCGGGGAATTCACCCCTCCACTTT
CASSAGNSPLHF
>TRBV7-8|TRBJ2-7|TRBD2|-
TGTGCCAGCAGCCCACGGGGAGGGCAACCGTTGTCGCAGTACTTC
CASSPRGGQPLSQYF
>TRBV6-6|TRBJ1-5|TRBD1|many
TGTGCCAGCAACGACCCTGGCAGGGGGAAGGGTCAGCCCCAGCATTTT
CASNDPGRGKGQPQHF
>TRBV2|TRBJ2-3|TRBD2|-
TGTGCCAGCAAGGGCCAGCGGGGGGGCCCTGATACGCAGTATTTT
CASKGQRGGPDTQYF
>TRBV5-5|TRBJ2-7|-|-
TGTGCCAGCAGCTTGGGAGGGGGGGCAACCTACGAGCAGTACTTC
CASSLGGGATYEQYF
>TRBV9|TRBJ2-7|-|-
TGTGCCAGCAGCGTGGATAGTCGGGTCGACGAGCAGTACTTC
CASSVDSRVDEQYF
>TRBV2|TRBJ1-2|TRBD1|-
TGTGCCAGCAGTGCAAGACAGGGGGTGGGTGGCTACACCTTC
CASSARQGVGGYTF
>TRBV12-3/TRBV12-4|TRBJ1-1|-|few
TGTGCCAGCAGCCTATCGGGATGGGATGAAGCTTTCTTT
CASSLSGWDEAFF
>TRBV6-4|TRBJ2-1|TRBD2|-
TGTGCCAGCAGTGAGCTAGCGGGGGGATTAAATGAGCAGTTCTTC
CASSELAGGLNEQFF
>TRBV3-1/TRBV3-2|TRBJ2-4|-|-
TGTGCCAGCAGCCATTATCAGGGAAACATTCAGTACTTC
CASSHYQGNIQYF
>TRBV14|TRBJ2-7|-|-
TGTGCCAGCAGCCAAGGAGGTTACGAGCAGTACTTC
CASSQGGYEQYF
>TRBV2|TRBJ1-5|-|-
TGTGCCAGCATGGGGGAGCGGGGACAGCCCCAGCATTTT
CASMGERGQPQHF
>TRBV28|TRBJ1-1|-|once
TGTGCCAGCAGTTTACGTGCGGGGCCGAACACTGAAGCTTTCTTT
CASSLRAGPNTEAFF
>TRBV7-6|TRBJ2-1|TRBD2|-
TGTGCCAGCAGTTCGGGGCGGGGGGGCCGCAATGAGCAGTTCTTC
CASSSGRGGRNEQFF
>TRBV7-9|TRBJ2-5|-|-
TGTGCCAGCAGCTCCCAGTTTAGCGGAGAGACCCAGTACTTC
CASSSQFSGETQYF
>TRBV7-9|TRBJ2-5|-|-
TGTGCCAGCAGACTTTTTGATGTGGTAGAGACCCAGTACTTC
CASRLFDVVETQYF
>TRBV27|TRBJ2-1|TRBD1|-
TGTGCCAGCGGACAGGGGGCCCTCAATGAGCAGTTCTTC
CASGQGALNEQFF
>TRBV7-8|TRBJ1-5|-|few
TGTGCCAGCAGCTCAGGACACGCCAATCAGCCCCAGCATTTT
CASSSGHANQPQHF
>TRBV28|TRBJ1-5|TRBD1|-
TGTGCCAGCAGTTTCTGGGGACAGGGCAATCAGCCCCAGCATTTT
CASSFWGQGNQPQHF
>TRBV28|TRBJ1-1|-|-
TGTGCCAGCAGTTTATCAGGGCAGGGACTCACTGAAGCTTTCTTT
CASSLSGQGLTEAFF
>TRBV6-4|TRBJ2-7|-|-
TGTGCCAGCAGAGGACAGTACGAGCAGTACTTC
CASRGQYEQYF
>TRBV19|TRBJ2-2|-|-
TGTGCCAGTTCTGACGACTTACTTGCGGGGAACACCGGGGAGCTGTTTTTT
CASSDDLLAGNTGELFF
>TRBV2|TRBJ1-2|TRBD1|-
TGTGCCAGCAGTGACACAGGGGTCTATGGCTACACCTTC
CASSDTGVYGYTF
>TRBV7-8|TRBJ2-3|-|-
TGTGCCAGCAGCTCCCCTGGCGGGGTGGCAGATACGCAGTATTTT
CASSSPGGVADTQYF
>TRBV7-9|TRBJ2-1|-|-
TGTGCCAGCAAGGACTTCGATAAAGGGGAGCAGTTCTTC
CASKDFDKGEQFF
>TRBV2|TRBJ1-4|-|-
TGTGCCAGCGGTACTACCGGCGGGGTTGTGGGACTGTTTTTT
CASGTTGGVVGLFF